The next 23 T cell receptor beta chains were all read from a single sample in a study of cytomegalovirus exposure and HLA in healthy donors. This PCR relied on a set of 60 Vbeta primers and 13 Jbeta primers. The method was immunoSEQ multiplex PCR; TCRdb's version includes in-frame clones alone and lacks a portion of them. Among 100,000 to 140,000 clones listed, around two thirds were seen once. The sequencing input was PBMCs. The receptors here all came from a woman between 40 and 55 years old in good health and CMV-seropositive.

V is TRBV7-8 and J is TRBJ1-6, with unresolved D. Trimming removed 5 bases at V and 2 bases at J, with 4 bases between. The CDR3 runs 13 residues. Germline assignment: CDR1 SGHVS and CDR2 FQNEAQ. The CDR3 loop reads CASSVTYNSPLHF. For the CDR3, the DNA is TGTGCCAGCAGCGTCACCTATAATTCACCCCTCCACTTT.

V usage is TRBV6-5 and J usage is TRBJ1-3, with TRBD1 as a possible D gene (5 bases). The germline gives CDR1 MNHEY, CDR2 SVGAGI. V dropped 5 bases and J dropped 0 bases, with 5 bases sitting between them. The length of the CDR3 is 13 residues. The CDR3 here is CASSGASGNTIYF. CDR3 nucleotides: TGTGCCAGCAGTGGGGCCTCTGGAAACACCATATATTTT.

The chain joins TRBV30 to TRBJ1-2; D might be TRBD1 (6 bases). Germline V gives CDR1 GTSNPN, CDR2 SVGIG (reference sequence). This CDR3 contains 15 residues. V was pared by 0 bases and J by 3 bases, with 14 bases between. This CDR3 is CAWSVQGRSDYGYTF. CDR3 nucleotide sequence: TGTGCCTGGAGTGTCCAGGGGCGGTCTGACTATGGCTACACCTTC.

V and J are TRBV19 and TRBJ1-2; 9 bases line up with TRBD1. CDR3 size: 17 residues. Germline V gene data show CDR1 as LNHDA and CDR2 as SQIVND (reference sequence). V gave up 5 bases and J gave up 4 bases; unmatched junction bases: 14. CDR3 amino acids: CASSVTGTGSLSYGYTF. Written as DNA, the CDR3 is TGTGCCAGTAGTGTCACCGGGACAGGGAGTTTAAGCTATGGCTACACCTTC.

This clone was detected only once. V usage is TRBV4-2 and J usage is TRBJ1-2, with TRBD1 matching over 9 bases. This CDR3 is built from 13 residues. Looked up from germline, CDR1 is LGHNA and CDR2 is YNFKEQ. V was clipped by 1 base and J by 6 bases; unmatched bases: 0. The CDR3: CASSQGQGDGYTF. Written as DNA, the CDR3 is TGTGCCAGCAGCCAAGGACAGGGGGATGGCTACACCTTC.

CDR3 DNA: TGTGCCAGCAGCGAACAGGTGGACTATGGCTACACCTTC. Its translation: CASSEQVDYGYTF. The chain is built from TRBV7-9 and TRBJ1-2; tentative D call: TRBD1 (5 bases). V gave up 5 bases and J gave up 3 bases, with 10 bases separating them. The length of the CDR3 is 13 residues. Germline loops: CDR1 SEHNR, CDR2 FQNEAQ (reference sequence).

The chain links TRBV6-1 to TRBJ1-4, with TRBD1 matching over 7 bases. This CDR3 spans 15 amino acids. Trimming cost V 6 bases and J 5 bases; bases outside gene matches: 9. Per the germline V gene, CDR1 is MNHNS and CDR2 is SASEGT. The CDR3 sequence is CASRGDREANEKLFF. DNA for the CDR3: TGTGCCAGCAGAGGTGACAGGGAGGCGAATGAAAAACTGTTTTTT.

The CDR3 DNA reads as TGTGCCAGCAGCGTAGATTTGGGGACAGGGGGCAATGAGCAGTTCTTC. The encoded protein is CASSVDLGTGGNEQFF. The chain links TRBV9 to TRBJ2-1; 11 bases align to TRBD1. V dropped 0 bases and J dropped 6; count of bases not matched to a gene: 5. CDR3 length: 16 amino acids. From germline, CDR1 is SGDLS and CDR2 YYNGEE. Full variable domain (remainder filled in from reference TRBV9 and TRBJ2-1): DSGVTQTPKHLITATGQRVTLRCSPRSGDLSVYWYQQSLDQGLQFLIQYYNGEERAKGNILERFSAQQFPDLHSELNLSSLELGDSALYFCASSVDLGTGGNEQFFGPGTRLTVL.

CDR3 sequence reads: CASSTRQGNTIYF. For the CDR3, the DNA is TGTGCCAGCAGTACCCGACAGGGGAACACCATATATTTT. The chain couples TRBV2 to TRBJ1-3; 8 bases match TRBD1. With V trimmed by 5 bases and J by 7 bases, 4 bases remained unmatched. Looked up from germline, CDR1 is SNHLY and CDR2 is FYNNEI. The CDR3 totals 13 residues.

This chain links TRBV9 with TRBJ2-2, with D perhaps TRBD2 (5 bases). CDR1 SGDLS and CDR2 YYNGEE come from the germline V gene. CDR3 length: 17 amino acids. V shed 3 bases and J shed 0 bases, with 15 bases lying between them. Here the CDR3 reads CASSARVGGANTGELFF. Here the CDR3 DNA reads TGTGCCAGCAGCGCCAGAGTTGGAGGAGCGAACACCGGGGAGCTGTTTTTT.

J is TRBJ1-2 and V is TRBV5-6; 9 nucleotides line up with TRBD1. The CDR3 consists of 12 residues. Trimming cost V 4 bases and J 7 bases; bases outside gene matches: 2. The V gene's germline CDR1 is SGHDT and CDR2 YYEEEE. The chain's CDR3 is CASSRTGVGYTF. For the CDR3, the DNA is TGTGCCAGCAGCCGGACAGGGGTTGGCTACACCTTC.

Of note for this clone: The sample has other DNA sequences that encode this CDR3 too. V usage is TRBV5-1 and J usage is TRBJ1-2, with D uncertain. Germline loops: CDR1 SGHRS, CDR2 YFSETQ. The CDR3 runs 13 residues. V gave up 0 bases and J gave up 1 base, with 4 bases separating them. The CDR3 bases are TGCGCCAGCAGCTTGGCCAATAACTATGGCTACACCTTC. Protein product: CASSLANNYGYTF.

The genes are TRBV2 and TRBJ2-3; TRBD2 agrees at 12 bases. Germline values: CDR1 SNHLY, CDR2 FYNNEI. This CDR3 has 17 residues. V gave up 6 bases and J gave up 0 bases; unmatched junction bases: 7. The CDR3 nucleotides are TGTGCCAGCAGAAGTCCTAGCGGGGGGGCTAGCACAGATACGCAGTATTTT. Residues: CASRSPSGGASTDTQYF.

The rearrangement joins TRBV18 to TRBJ1-2, with a weak D call TRBD1 (5 bases). Germline V CDR1 and CDR2: KGHSH, LQKENI. Trimming shortened V by 3 bases and J by 3 bases, and 14 bases separated the two germline ends. The CDR3 is made up of 15 amino acids. This chain's CDR3 is CASSPQQGGDYGYTF. The CDR3 coding sequence is TGTGCCAGCTCACCCCAGCAGGGAGGGGACTATGGCTACACCTTC.

V usage is TRBV4-1 and J usage is TRBJ2-7, with D unclear. Germline V CDR1 and CDR2: MGHRA, YSYEKL. The length of the CDR3 is 15 residues. V lost 1 base and J 6 bases, leaving 16 bases between the germline ends. The CDR3 DNA reads as TGCGCCAGCAGCCAAGGGCTGGGCCCAGTCCCCGAGCAGTACTTC. It is translated as CASSQGLGPVPEQYF.

To note about this clone: Other nucleotide sequences in the sample specify the same CDR3. The chain uses TRBV5-4 and TRBJ1-1, with D tentatively TRBD1 (6 bases). CDR1 and CDR2 from the germline V gene are SGHNT and YYREEE (reference sequence). This CDR3 comprises 13 residues. V lost 1 base and J lost 4, with 8 bases in between. Written as DNA, the CDR3 is TGTGCCAGCAGCTTGCAAGGGGGCACTGAAGCTTTCTTT. This encodes CASSLQGGTEAFF.

V gene TRBV5-1 combines with J gene TRBJ2-7; tentative D call: TRBD2 (5 bases). Trimming left V 3 bases short and J 2 bases short, with 9 bases between. Germline V gene lookup returns CDR1 SGHRS and CDR2 YFSETQ. CDR3 size: 13 residues. The DNA for the CDR3 is TGCGCCAGCAGCTATCCGGGAACCTACGAGCAGTACTTC. Residues: CASSYPGTYEQYF. Using reference TRBV5-1 and TRBJ2-7 for the parts outside the CDR3, the full variable domain is KAGVTQTPRYLIKTRGQQVTLSCSPISGHRSVSWYQQTPGQGLQFLFEYFSETQRNKGNFPGRFSGRQFSNSRSEMNVSTLELGDSALYLCASSYPGTYEQYFGPGTRLTVT.

The V and J genes are TRBV6-5 and TRBJ2-1; 8 bases match TRBD2. The CDR3 is made up of 16 amino acids. Germline V gene data show CDR1 as MNHEY and CDR2 as SVGAGI. V shed 0 bases and J 4 bases; nucleotides not matched to a gene: 5. CDR3 bases: TGTGCCAGCAGTTACTCCACCAGCGGGGGTTACAATGAGCAGTTCTTC. Translation: CASSYSTSGGYNEQFF.

This sequence joins TRBV14 and TRBJ2-7; 7 nucleotides line up with TRBD2. CDR1 is SGHDN, CDR2 FVKESK, per germline. This CDR3 region has 16 residues. J was trimmed by 2 bases and V by 4 bases; bases with no gene match: 11. CDR3 bases: TGTGCCAGCAGCCCAAGAGTTCCTAGCGGAGCCTACGAGCAGTACTTC. As protein: CASSPRVPSGAYEQYF.

The chain recombines TRBV6-5 with TRBJ2-2; 7 bases fit TRBD1. J gave up 0 bases and V 2 bases, and 3 bases lay outside the gene matches. CDR3 length: 16 residues. Germline CDR1 is MNHEY and CDR2 is SVGAGI. For the CDR3, the DNA is TGTGCCAGCAGTTACAAGGGACAGCCGAACACCGGGGAGCTGTTTTTT. Protein: CASSYKGQPNTGELFF.

The chain joins TRBV6-5 to TRBJ1-2, with D perhaps TRBD1 (6 bases). The CDR3 is 15 amino acids. Germline V gene sequence: CDR1 MNHEY, CDR2 SVGAGI. Trimming cost V 8 bases and J 0 bases, with 16 bases left between them. CDR3 sequence (DNA): TGTGCCAGCTGTCCGGACAGCTTTACTAACTATGGCTACACCTTC. It translates to CASCPDSFTNYGYTF.

This chain joins TRBV19 and TRBJ1-4; D is ambiguous. Germline V gene data show CDR1 as LNHDA and CDR2 as SQIVND (reference sequence). Trimming left V 6 bases short and J 8 bases short, with 22 bases between. This CDR3 is built from 16 residues. The CDR3 DNA is TGTGCCAGTAGGGGGTCTTTGGCCGGGAATATGGAAAAACTGTTTTTT. Translation gives CASRGSLAGNMEKLFF.

The chain links TRBV19 to TRBJ2-5, with TRBD2 matching over 12 bases. Germline V lookup: CDR1 LNHDA, CDR2 SQIVND (reference sequence). Trimming at V came to 8 bases and at J to 3 bases, leaving 7 bases not matched to a gene. This CDR3 spans 15 amino acids. This CDR3 reads CASGTSGGTKETQYF. Written as DNA, the CDR3 is TGTGCCAGTGGAACTAGCGGGGGGACTAAAGAGACCCAGTACTTC. The entire variable domain, with the rest obtained from reference TRBV19 and TRBJ2-5, is as follows: DGGITQSPKYLFRKEGQNVTLSCEQNLNHDAMYWYRQDPGQGLRLIYYSQIVNDFQKGDIAEGYSVSREKKESFPLTVTSAQKNPTAFYLCASGTSGGTKETQYFGPGTRLLVL.